The subject of this entry is one T cell receptor beta chain. Its antigen is not known. Profiled with immunoSEQ multiplex PCR; TCRdb holds only in-frame clones, not every one. The sample lists about 67,000 clones; about 85% were seen once. This sample was taken from a study of OX40 agonist ivuxolimab in advanced cancers. Study-level information: Patients took ivuxolimab, an agonistic anti-OX40 (CD134) antibody. Ivuxolimab, which patients received intravenously every 2 weeks, was dosed at 0.01 to 10 mg/kg. Points from the study as a whole: Partial responders at 0.1-3.0 mg/kg had among the lowest clonal expansion. At 0.1 to 3.0 mg/kg, CD4+ and CD8+ blood T cells expanded clonally by week 6.

The V end lost 8 bases, the J end lost 3 bases, and 14 bases lay between the germline ends. CDR1 and CDR2 from the germline V gene are MDHEN and SYDVKM. The CDR3 totals 13 residues. The starting material was CD4+ or CD8+ T cells sorted from blood, obtained in a trial of the OX40 agonist ivuxolimab. The clonotype comes from an adult with an advanced solid tumor such as melanoma, head and neck, liver or kidney cancer. The chain carries TRBV28 and TRBJ2-7; D might be TRBD1 (6 bases). CDR3 sequence: CASGSGANYEQYF. The DNA for the CDR3 is TGTGCCAGCGGATCAGGGGCTAACTACGAGCAGTACTTC.